Each of the 18 T cell receptor beta chains below was sequenced from the same sample in a study of blood T cell repertoires in COVID-19. Assay used: immunoSEQ multiplex PCR; TCRdb lists only in-frame clones, some missing. This sample has around 130,000 clones, with roughly 86% found just once. The material sequenced was peripheral blood. These receptors were taken from a human donor in a cohort sampled during active COVID-19.

The genes are TRBV10-2 and TRBJ2-5; 12 bases are shared with TRBD2. V lost 6 bases and J lost 10; bases outside the gene matches: 6. The CDR3 extends over 13 amino acids. The germline gives CDR1 WSHSY, CDR2 SAAADI. CDR3 bases: TGCGCCAGCAGGACTAGCGGGGGAGTGGGCCAGTACTTC. Its protein product is CASRTSGGVGQYF.

This chain links TRBV9 with TRBJ1-1, with 7 bases fitting TRBD1. The V gene's germline CDR1 is SGDLS and CDR2 YYNGEE. The V segment lost 4 bases and the J segment 0 bases; nucleotides outside the gene matches: 21. The CDR3 has 20 residues. The DNA for the CDR3 is TGTGCCAGCAGCTCCCGGCCAGGGGGAGCCTCTTATCCCATGAACACTGAAGCTTTCTTT. Encoded protein: CASSSRPGGASYPMNTEAFF.

The rearrangement uses TRBV28 and TRBJ2-3; D is unresolved. Per germline, CDR1 MDHEN and CDR2 SYDVKM. V was shortened by 1 base and J by 0 bases, with 8 bases between the two germline ends. The CDR3 spans 15 residues. CDR3 sequence: CASSLLSRSTDTQYF. DNA for the CDR3: TGTGCCAGCAGTTTATTATCCCGGAGCACAGATACGCAGTATTTT.

The CDR3 loop is CASSVRVAGTWDEQFF. The DNA for the CDR3 is TGTGCCAGCAGCGTTCGGGTAGCGGGGACCTGGGATGAGCAGTTCTTC. The rearrangement uses TRBV7-6 and TRBJ2-1, with TRBD2 matching 8 bases. The V gene's germline CDR1 is SGHVS and CDR2 FNYEAQ. The CDR3 loop spans 16 amino acids. V dropped 5 bases and J dropped 8; count of bases not matched to a gene: 14.

DNA of the CDR3: TGCGCCAGCAGCCTCGGGACAGTCCAAGAGACCCAGTACTTC. Translated, it gives CASSLGTVQETQYF. The V gene is TRBV5-1, the J gene TRBJ2-5; TRBD1 aligns across 7 bases. The CDR3 runs to 14 residues. V lost 4 bases to trimming and J lost 1 base; unmatched junction nucleotides: 4. Germline lookup yields CDR1 SGHRS and CDR2 YFSETQ.

The V and J genes are TRBV7-2 and TRBJ2-3; D unclear. CDR1 and CDR2 (germline): SGHTA, FQGNSA. CDR3 length: 15 amino acids. The germline V and J ends were trimmed by 0 bases and 2 bases, with 9 bases remaining between them. CDR3 bases: TGTGCCAGCAGCTTAGCCGCTACTAACACAGATACGCAGTATTTT. Encoded protein: CASSLAATNTDTQYF.

The CDR3 loop is CASSWSGGAYNEQFF. For the CDR3, the DNA is TGCGCCAGCAGCTGGAGCGGGGGGGCATACAATGAGCAGTTCTTC. This sequence joins TRBV5-1 and TRBJ2-1; 10 nucleotides agree with TRBD2. The germline V gene has CDR1 SGHRS and CDR2 YFSETQ. This CDR3 region has 15 residues. V lost 3 bases and J lost 4; bases outside the gene matches: 4.

The CDR3 DNA sequence: TGTGCCACCAAGAGGGCGGGGGGGCATAATGAGCAGTTCTTC. Translated, it gives CATKRAGGHNEQFF. This chain connects TRBV27 to TRBJ2-1; 9 bases are shared with TRBD2. The CDR3 covers 14 residues. The germline V gene encodes CDR1 MNHEY and CDR2 SMNVEV (reference sequence). With V trimmed by 10 bases and J by 7 bases, 11 bases remained unmatched.

V usage is TRBV6-5 and J usage is TRBJ2-7; TRBD1 agrees at 9 bases. Trimming took 6 bases from V and 4 from J; bases not matched to a gene: 7. This CDR3 has 14 amino acids. Germline values: CDR1 MNHEY, CDR2 SVGAGI. Written as DNA, the CDR3 is TGTGCCAGCAGGGACGGGACAGGGCCGTACGAGCAGTACTTC. Residues: CASRDGTGPYEQYF.

This clone was recorded once. Here the CDR3 reads CASSYLRQGFADTQYF. CDR3 nucleotide sequence: TGTGCCAGCAGTTACCTACGACAGGGCTTCGCAGATACGCAGTATTTT. This chain connects TRBV6-5 to TRBJ2-3; 7 bases are shared with TRBD1. The CDR3 is made up of 16 amino acids. Germline loops: CDR1 MNHEY, CDR2 SVGAGI. V lost 2 bases and J lost 4; bases outside the gene matches: 9.

The chain links TRBV4-1 to TRBJ2-1, with TRBD1 identical over 8 bases. J gave up 3 bases and V 3 bases, and 10 bases lay outside the gene matches. The CDR3 contains 17 residues. Germline V CDR1 and CDR2: MGHRA, YSYEKL. The CDR3 DNA sequence: TGCGCCAGCAGCCACAGCTCCGGACAGGGCTTCTACAATGAGCAGTTCTTC. This sequence encodes CASSHSSGQGFYNEQFF.

The V call is TRBV7-8, the J call TRBJ2-5; 7 nucleotides agree with TRBD2. This CDR3 is 15 amino acids long. Losses at the gene ends were 5 bases for V and 4 bases for J; bases not matched to a gene: 10. The V gene's germline CDR1 is SGHVS and CDR2 FQNEAQ. CDR3 coding DNA: TGTGCCAGCAGCCCCTCATTCAGGGAGGGAGAGACCCAGTACTTC. Translation gives CASSPSFREGETQYF.

The J gene is TRBJ2-5, the V gene TRBV12-3 or TRBV12-4; perhaps TRBD2 as D (6 bases). V lost 8 bases, J lost 5 bases, and 9 bases lay in between. The CDR3 is made up of 11 amino acids. The CDR3 loop reads CASWDSETQYF. As DNA, the CDR3 is TGTGCCAGCTGGGACTCGGAGACCCAGTACTTC.

This clone was counted between two and nine times. The V gene is TRBV6-4, the J gene TRBJ2-7; tentatively, D is TRBD1 (5 bases). CDR3 length: 13 amino acids. The germline V and J ends were trimmed by 7 bases and 7 bases, with 17 bases remaining between them. CDR1 is MRHNA, CDR2 SNTAGT, per germline. The CDR3 sequence is CASIQGMGWEQYF. The CDR3 region has the DNA TGTGCCAGCATCCAGGGAATGGGGTGGGAGCAGTACTTC.

The chain links TRBV19 to TRBJ2-7; 8 positions match TRBD1. Germline assignment: CDR1 LNHDA and CDR2 SQIVND (reference sequence). The CDR3 has 13 amino acids. With 1 base clipped from V and 6 bases from J, the junction kept 2 bases outside the gene matches. CDR3 region: CASSIVGTGEQYF. CDR3 in DNA: TGTGCCAGTAGTATAGTAGGGACAGGCGAGCAGTACTTC. Full variable domain (rest looked up from reference TRBV19 and TRBJ2-7): DGGITQSPKYLFRKEGQNVTLSCEQNLNHDAMYWYRQDPGQGLRLIYYSQIVNDFQKGDIAEGYSVSREKKESFPLTVTSAQKNPTAFYLCASSIVGTGEQYFGPGTRLTVT.

The chain joins TRBV3-1 (or the pseudogene TRBV3-2) to TRBJ1-3; D remains ambiguous. Germline-derived CDR1 and CDR2 are LGHDT and YNNKEL (reference sequence). The CDR3 is 14 residues long. The V end was cut by 1 base, the J end by 10 bases, with 14 bases between. CDR3 in DNA: TGTGCCAGCAGCCAAGGGTGGTCAACGGGTACCATATATTTT. Translation gives CASSQGWSTGTIYF.

The CDR3 DNA reads TGCGCCAGCAGCTTGGGGCCACAGGGACAAGAGACCCAGTACTTC. Residues: CASSLGPQGQETQYF. The chain is built from TRBV5-1 and TRBJ2-5; a possible D gene is TRBD1 (6 bases). Germline V gene sequence: CDR1 SGHRS, CDR2 YFSETQ. The V and J ends lost 0 bases and 2 bases respectively, with 11 bases between them. This CDR3 contains 15 residues.

V is TRBV5-6 and J is TRBJ2-3, with 11 bases matching TRBD2. J gave up 2 bases and V 5 bases, and 13 bases lay outside the gene matches. The CDR3 consists of 18 residues. Germline loops: CDR1 SGHDT, CDR2 YYEEEE. For the CDR3, the DNA is TGTGCCAGCAGTTCCGACTGGGTAGCGGGGGGGTACACAGATACGCAGTATTTT. Translated: CASSSDWVAGGYTDTQYF.